The 21 T cell receptor beta chains in this list originate from one sample, sequenced in a study of blood T cells in healthy people across ages (dated by TCRdb to 2014 to 2015). The method was 5' RACE. TCRdb shows the sequencer as Illumina HiSeq 2500. The second PCR ran for roughly 7 to 12 cycles and used a J-beta primer mix along with a sample-barcoded 5' primer. Starting from the raw public reads, TCRdb applied fastp trimming at Q25, assembled clones with MiXCR and retained in-frame beta chains. Rows are combined by CDR3 protein, so each entry shows the most common genes and DNA. This sample gives fewer than 900,000 distinct CDR3 sequences in total; roughly 45% of them show up just once. 20% to 25% of the sample is held by the ten biggest clonotypes. Input material: blood. The receptors here all came from an older woman in good health.

This chain uses TRBV28 with TRBJ1-1, with 8 bases identical to TRBD1. This CDR3 has 16 residues. V dropped 4 bases and J dropped 5; count of bases not matched to a gene: 12. Germline assignment: CDR1 MDHEN and CDR2 SYDVKM. CDR3 DNA sequence: TGTGCCAGCAGTTCAGCCGGGACAGGATCAGGGACTGAAGCTTTCTTT. The encoded protein is CASSSAGTGSGTEAFF.

The rearrangement uses TRBV6-5 and TRBJ2-7; TRBD2 agrees at 10 bases. The CDR3 contains 15 residues. The ends lost 4 bases at V and 4 bases at J; junction bases unmatched: 7. CDR1 MNHEY and CDR2 SVGAGI come from the germline V gene. DNA for the CDR3: TGTGCCAGCAGTTCCCTAGCGGGAGTAGATTACGAGCAGTACTTC. This translates into CASSSLAGVDYEQYF.

V and J are TRBV10-3 and TRBJ2-1; TRBD2 matches at 11 bases. The better agreement between TRBJ2-7 and the DNA end casts doubt on the J call. The V gene's germline CDR1 is ENHRY and CDR2 SYGVKD. This CDR3 comprises 17 residues. CDR3 bases: TGTGCCCCGACACTAGCGGGAGAAGGGGACTCCTACAATGAGCAGTACTTC. This codes for CAPTLAGEGDSYNEQYF.

This chain connects TRBV3-1 to TRBJ2-3, with D unresolved. V shed 1 base and J shed 8 bases, with 10 bases lying between them. This CDR3 spans 13 amino acids. CDR1 and CDR2 (germline): LGHDT, YNNKEL (reference sequence). The CDR3 DNA follows: TGTGCCAGCAGCCAAGGGTCAGCTGCTACGCAGTATTTT. Amino acid sequence: CASSQGSAATQYF.

The rearrangement joins TRBV13 to TRBJ2-3; D possibly corresponds to TRBD1 (5 bases). The CDR3 runs to 17 residues. Germline V gene sequence: CDR1 PRHDT, CDR2 FYEKMQ (reference sequence). The ends were cut back, 5 bases at V and 4 bases at J, with 22 bases in the middle. The CDR3 reads CASSARAPTAVSDTQYF. Here the CDR3 DNA reads TGTGCCAGCAGCGCCAGGGCACCGACGGCGGTTTCAGATACGCAGTATTTT.

This clonotype was counted a few times. This chain links TRBV10-3 with TRBJ2-5; 8 bases are a match to TRBD1. The CDR3 runs to 13 residues. Germline V gene lookup returns CDR1 ENHRY and CDR2 SYGVKD. J was trimmed by 5 bases and V by 5 bases; bases with no gene match: 4. The CDR3 protein is CAISWTGQETQYF. CDR3 nucleotides: TGTGCCATCAGTTGGACAGGGCAGGAGACCCAGTACTTC.

The chain carries TRBV5-6 and TRBJ1-4, with unresolved D. The CDR3 length is 15 residues. V lost 0 bases and J lost 5, with 11 bases in between. CDR1 is SGHDT and CDR2 is YYEEEE in the germline V gene. The CDR3 loop reads CASSLAAGSNEKLFF. CDR3 nucleotides: TGTGCCAGCAGCTTGGCCGCAGGCTCGAATGAAAAACTGTTTTTT. The whole variable domain, remainder taken from reference TRBV5-6 and TRBJ1-4, is DAGVTQSPTHLIKTRGQQVTLRCSPKSGHDTVSWYQQALGQGPQFIFQYYEEEERQRGNFPDRFSGHQFPNYSSELNVNALLLGDSALYLCASSLAAGSNEKLFFGSGTQLSVL.

The J gene is TRBJ2-7, the V gene TRBV2; D is unresolved. CDR3 size: 12 residues. Germline V gene data show CDR1 as SNHLY and CDR2 as FYNNEI. With 4 bases removed from V and 7 bases from J, the gap between germline ends came to 11 bases. CDR3 sequence reads: CASSGTPWEQYF. In DNA form, the CDR3 reads TGTGCCAGCAGTGGCACCCCCTGGGAGCAGTACTTC.

There are a few counts of this clonotype. The J gene is TRBJ2-5, the V gene TRBV9; D possibly corresponds to TRBD1 (5 bases). The V gene's germline CDR1 is SGDLS and CDR2 YYNGEE. The CDR3 consists of 15 residues. V dropped 1 base and J dropped 2 bases, with 12 bases sitting between them. CDR3 amino acids: CASSVQGKGQETQYF. CDR3 nucleotides: TGTGCCAGCAGCGTACAGGGAAAGGGGCAAGAGACCCAGTACTTC. The entire variable domain, with the rest obtained from reference TRBV9 and TRBJ2-5, is as follows: DSGVTQTPKHLITATGQRVTLRCSPRSGDLSVYWYQQSLDQGLQFLIQYYNGEERAKGNILERFSAQQFPDLHSELNLSSLELGDSALYFCASSVQGKGQETQYFGPGTRLLVL.

V gene TRBV20-1 combines with J gene TRBJ1-5, with 7 bases that match TRBD1. From germline, CDR1 is DFQATT and CDR2 SNEGSKA (reference sequence). Trimming took 2 bases from V and 4 from J; bases not matched to a gene: 5. CDR3 length: 14 amino acids. The CDR3 DNA is TGCAGTGCTAGACCGGGACAGAGTAATCAGCCCCAGCATTTT. Protein: CSARPGQSNQPQHF.

This clonotype was observed many times. The chain is built from TRBV20-1 and TRBJ2-1; D possibly matches TRBD1 or TRBD2 (5 bases each). The CDR3 runs to 13 residues. V lost 6 bases, J lost 9 bases, and 18 bases lay in between. Germline V gene data show CDR1 as DFQATT and CDR2 as SNEGSKA (reference sequence). The CDR3 region has the DNA TGCAGTGCCCCTGTCGGGGCCCAGGGTGAGCAGTTCTTC. Translating it yields CSAPVGAQGEQFF.

The chain carries TRBV5-1 and TRBJ1-1; 8 bases fit TRBD1. CDR3 size: 13 residues. J gave up 11 bases and V 0 bases, and 6 bases lay outside the gene matches. The germline V gene encodes CDR1 SGHRS and CDR2 YFSETQ. This CDR3 is CASSLGSGGEAFF. The CDR3 DNA reads as TGCGCCAGCAGCTTGGGGTCAGGGGGCGAGGCTTTCTTT.

This clonotype was observed a few times. This CDR3 is CASSRRGGGDTQYF. The CDR3 region has the DNA TGTGCCAGCAGCCGGCGGGGGGGAGGAGATACGCAGTATTTT. The J gene is TRBJ2-3, the V gene TRBV3-1, with 9 bases identical to TRBD2. Germline V gene data show CDR1 as LGHDT and CDR2 as YNNKEL (reference sequence). This CDR3 has 14 residues. V was pared by 4 bases and J by 5 bases, with 4 bases of the junction left unmatched.

This chain joins TRBV20-1 and TRBJ2-4; TRBD2 matches at 10 bases. Germline loops: CDR1 DFQATT, CDR2 SNEGSKA (reference sequence). The V and J ends lost 3 bases and 15 bases, in that order; junction bases with no gene match: 14. This CDR3 contains 14 residues. For the CDR3, the DNA is TGCAGTGCTAGGCCCTACCAGCGGGAGGGCCATAGGTACTTC. It translates to CSARPYQREGHRYF.

The V call is TRBV2, the J call TRBJ1-2, with D unclear. The CDR3 has 12 residues. CDR1 is SNHLY, CDR2 FYNNEI, per germline. Trimming removed 7 bases at V and 4 bases at J, with 10 bases between. CDR3: CASNFNSYGYTF. The CDR3 DNA sequence: TGTGCCAGCAATTTTAACTCCTATGGCTACACCTTC.

This clonotype was detected a few times. One junction end disagrees with the germline gene, perhaps due to a read error. The chain links TRBV7-7 to TRBJ2-7, with a weak D call TRBD2 (6 bases). This CDR3 has 13 residues. Germline CDR1 reads SSHAT; CDR2 reads FNYEAQ (reference sequence). The DNA for the CDR3 is TGTGCTAGCAGCCCAGCGGACTACCACGAGCAGTACTTC. Encoded protein: CASSPADYHEQYF.

This sequence joins TRBV5-1 and TRBJ2-1; 8 bases fit TRBD1. The CDR3 contains 14 residues. Germline V gene lookup returns CDR1 SGHRS and CDR2 YFSETQ. The V and J ends lost 4 bases and 4 bases, in that order; junction bases with no gene match: 4. CDR3 loop: CASSVDREYNEQFF. The CDR3 nucleotides are TGCGCCAGCAGCGTGGACAGGGAATACAATGAGCAGTTCTTC.

The chain combines TRBV6-5 with TRBJ2-2; a possible D gene is TRBD1 (6 bases). V gave up 2 bases and J gave up 2 bases, with 15 bases separating them. Germline loops: CDR1 MNHEY, CDR2 SVGAGI. This CDR3 is 17 amino acids long. The CDR3 is CASSYRFPDSNTGELFF. Here the CDR3 DNA reads TGTGCCAGCAGTTACCGGTTTCCGGACAGCAACACCGGGGAGCTGTTTTTT.

In this sample, this clonotype turned up a few times. CDR3 in amino acids: CASSVADFQETQYF. The CDR3 region has the DNA TGTGCCAGCAGCGTAGCGGACTTCCAAGAGACCCAGTACTTC. The chain joins TRBV9 to TRBJ2-5; tentative D call: TRBD2 (5 bases). The CDR3 runs 14 residues. Trimming removed 0 bases at V and 1 base at J, with 7 bases between. Germline lookup yields CDR1 SGDLS and CDR2 YYNGEE. Filled out from reference TRBV9 and TRBJ2-5, the complete variable domain reads DSGVTQTPKHLITATGQRVTLRCSPRSGDLSVYWYQQSLDQGLQFLIQYYNGEERAKGNILERFSAQQFPDLHSELNLSSLELGDSALYFCASSVADFQETQYFGPGTRLLVL.

This clonotype was detected a few times. This chain uses TRBV24-1 with TRBJ2-3; D assignment may be TRBD1 or TRBD2 (7 bases each). V was pared by 3 bases and J by 7 bases, with 19 bases between. CDR1 and CDR2 (germline): KGHDR, SFDVKD. CDR3 length equals 16 residues. CDR3 in amino acids: CATSDLQGEGAYTQYF. The CDR3 DNA reads TGTGCCACCAGTGATCTCCAGGGGGAGGGGGCTTATACGCAGTATTTT.

This chain connects TRBV7-6 to TRBJ2-1, with 7 bases fitting TRBD2. V was clipped by 4 bases and J by 9 bases; unmatched bases: 9. The germline V gene has CDR1 SGHVS and CDR2 FNYEAQ. The CDR3 extends over 14 amino acids. Written as DNA, the CDR3 is TGTGCCAGCAGCTCGACCGGGACTACTGGTGAGCAGTTCTTC. It encodes CASSSTGTTGEQFF.